This T cell receptor beta chain emerged from a study of chemoradiotherapy in HPV16-positive cancers. Turning to the study itself: A couple of HPV16-positive patients' cells yielded candidate HPV-specific clones and common motifs.

Comment on this clone: Its antigen is not known.

Study-wide findings and caveats: Better recurrence-free survival went with HPV-responsive T-cell expansion in HPV16-positive patients. Candidate HPV-specific clones and E7-related TCR motifs grew in tumor during treatment.

V lost 8 bases and J 0 bases, leaving 13 bases between the germline ends. The CDR3 spans 14 residues. CDR1 and CDR2 from the germline V gene are SNHLY and FYNNEI. Repeated repertoire sampling spanned the course of chemoradiotherapy. The method was immunoSEQ multiplex PCR; TCRdb's version includes in-frame clones alone and lacks a portion of them. The data show tens of thousands of clones, around 87% seen once. Sequenced here: blood, sampled from a patient who underwent chemoradiotherapy. This chain joins TRBV2 and TRBJ2-5; D unclear. The source of this sequence is a human donor with HPV-associated anogenital cancer. CDR3 DNA sequence: TGTGCCAGCTGCACGGGCCGGTACCAAGAGACCCAGTACTTC. It translates to CASCTGRYQETQYF.